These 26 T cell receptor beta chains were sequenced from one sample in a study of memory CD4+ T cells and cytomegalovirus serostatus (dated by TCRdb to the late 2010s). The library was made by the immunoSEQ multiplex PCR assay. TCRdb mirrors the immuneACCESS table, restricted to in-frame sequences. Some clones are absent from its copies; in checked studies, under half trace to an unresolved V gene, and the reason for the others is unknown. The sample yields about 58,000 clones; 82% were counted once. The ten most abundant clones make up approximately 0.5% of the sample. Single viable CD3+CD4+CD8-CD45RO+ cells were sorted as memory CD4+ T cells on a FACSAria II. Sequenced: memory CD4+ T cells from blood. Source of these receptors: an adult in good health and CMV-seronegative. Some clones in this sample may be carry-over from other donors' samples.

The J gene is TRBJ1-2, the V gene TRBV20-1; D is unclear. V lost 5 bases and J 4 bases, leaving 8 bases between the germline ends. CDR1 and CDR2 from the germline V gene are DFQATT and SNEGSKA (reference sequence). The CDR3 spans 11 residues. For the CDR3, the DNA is TGCAGTGCTGGGGTCGGCTATGGCTACACCTTC. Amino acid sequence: CSAGVGYGYTF.

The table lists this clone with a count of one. The CDR3 spells CASSQERDRGYGYTF. CDR3 bases: TGTGCCAGCAGCCAAGAACGGGACAGGGGCTATGGCTACACCTTC. The genes are TRBV7-8 and TRBJ1-2; 10 bases agree with TRBD1. The CDR3 has 15 residues. Germline-derived CDR1 and CDR2 are SGHVS and FQNEAQ. The V and J ends lost 5 bases and 4 bases, in that order; junction bases with no gene match: 7.

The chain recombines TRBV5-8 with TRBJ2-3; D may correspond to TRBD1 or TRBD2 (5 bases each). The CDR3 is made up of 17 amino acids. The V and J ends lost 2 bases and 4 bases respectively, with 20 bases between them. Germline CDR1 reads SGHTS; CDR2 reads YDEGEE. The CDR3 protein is CASSLPTGPLIPDTQYF. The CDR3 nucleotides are TGTGCCAGCAGCTTACCGACGGGACCGTTAATTCCAGATACGCAGTATTTT.

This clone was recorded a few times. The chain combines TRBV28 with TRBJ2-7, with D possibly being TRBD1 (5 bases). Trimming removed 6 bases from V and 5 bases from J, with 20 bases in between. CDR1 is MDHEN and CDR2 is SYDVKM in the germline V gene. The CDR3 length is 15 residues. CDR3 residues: CASRSDSTAKDEQYF. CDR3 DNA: TGTGCCAGCAGAAGTGACAGCACGGCCAAAGACGAGCAGTACTTC.

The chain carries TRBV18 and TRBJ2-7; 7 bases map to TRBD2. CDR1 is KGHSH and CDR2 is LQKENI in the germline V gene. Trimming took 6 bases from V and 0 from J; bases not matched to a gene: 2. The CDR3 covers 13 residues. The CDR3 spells CASSGGTSYEQYF. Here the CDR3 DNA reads TGTGCCAGCTCGGGAGGGACCTCCTACGAGCAGTACTTC.

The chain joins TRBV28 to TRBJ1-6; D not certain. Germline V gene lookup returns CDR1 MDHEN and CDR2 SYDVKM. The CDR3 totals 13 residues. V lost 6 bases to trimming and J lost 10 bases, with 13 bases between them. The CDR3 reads CASRSDLRSPLHF. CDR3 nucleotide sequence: TGTGCCAGCAGATCCGACCTAAGATCACCCCTCCACTTT.

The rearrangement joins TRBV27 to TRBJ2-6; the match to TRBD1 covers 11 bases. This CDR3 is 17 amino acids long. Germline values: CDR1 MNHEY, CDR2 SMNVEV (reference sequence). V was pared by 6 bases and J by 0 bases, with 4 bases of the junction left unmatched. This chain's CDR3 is CASRIGTGGSGANVLTF. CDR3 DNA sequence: TGTGCCAGCAGGATTGGGACAGGGGGCTCTGGGGCCAACGTCCTGACTTTC.

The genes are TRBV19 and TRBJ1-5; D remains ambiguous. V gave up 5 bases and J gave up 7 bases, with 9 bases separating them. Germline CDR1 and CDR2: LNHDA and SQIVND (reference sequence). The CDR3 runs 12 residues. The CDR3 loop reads CASSVSRQPQHF. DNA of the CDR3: TGTGCCAGTAGTGTTTCAAGGCAGCCCCAGCATTTT.

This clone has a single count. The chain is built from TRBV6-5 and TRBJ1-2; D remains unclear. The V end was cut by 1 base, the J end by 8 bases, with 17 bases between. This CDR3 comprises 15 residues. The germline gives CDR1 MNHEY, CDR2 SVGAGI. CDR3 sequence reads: CASSYFNEGGGGYTF. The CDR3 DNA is TGTGCCAGCAGTTACTTCAACGAGGGCGGCGGGGGCTACACCTTC.

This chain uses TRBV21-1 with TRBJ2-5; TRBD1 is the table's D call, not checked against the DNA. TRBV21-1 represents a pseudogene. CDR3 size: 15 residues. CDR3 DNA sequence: TGTGCCAGCAGCAAACTAAAGGCAGGGCAGCAGACCCAGTACTTC. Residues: CASSKLKAGQQTQYF.

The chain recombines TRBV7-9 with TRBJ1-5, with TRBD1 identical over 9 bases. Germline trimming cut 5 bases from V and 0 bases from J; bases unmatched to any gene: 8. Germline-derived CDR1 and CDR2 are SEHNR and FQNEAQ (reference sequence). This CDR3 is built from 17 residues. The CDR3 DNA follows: TGTGCCAGCAGCAGAGACAGGGGGTCTTATAGCAATCAGCCCCAGCATTTT. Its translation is CASSRDRGSYSNQPQHF.

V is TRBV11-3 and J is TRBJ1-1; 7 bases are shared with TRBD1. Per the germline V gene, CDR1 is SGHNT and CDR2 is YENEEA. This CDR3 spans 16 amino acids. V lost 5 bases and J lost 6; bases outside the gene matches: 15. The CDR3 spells CASSRNPDRTGSEAFF. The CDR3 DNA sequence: TGTGCCAGCAGCCGAAACCCGGACAGGACGGGGTCTGAAGCTTTCTTT.

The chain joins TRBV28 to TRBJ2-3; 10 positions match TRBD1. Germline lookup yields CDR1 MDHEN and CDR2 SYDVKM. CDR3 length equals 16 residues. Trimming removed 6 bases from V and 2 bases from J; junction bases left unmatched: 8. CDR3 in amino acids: CASRTSGTGDTDTQYF. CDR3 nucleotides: TGTGCCAGCAGAACGTCCGGGACAGGGGACACAGATACGCAGTATTTT.

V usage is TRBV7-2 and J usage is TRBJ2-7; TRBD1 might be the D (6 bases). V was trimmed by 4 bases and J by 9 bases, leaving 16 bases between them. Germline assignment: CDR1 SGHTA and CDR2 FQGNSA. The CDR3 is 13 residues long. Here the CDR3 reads CASSSYRVEAQYF. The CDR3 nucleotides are TGTGCCAGCAGCTCGTACAGGGTTGAAGCGCAGTACTTC. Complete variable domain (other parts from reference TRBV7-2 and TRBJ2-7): GAGVSQSPSNKVTEKGKDVELRCDPISGHTALYWYRQSLGQGLEFLIYFQGNSAPDKSGLPSDRFSAERTGGSVSTLTIQRTQQEDSAVYLCASSSYRVEAQYFGPGTRLTVT.

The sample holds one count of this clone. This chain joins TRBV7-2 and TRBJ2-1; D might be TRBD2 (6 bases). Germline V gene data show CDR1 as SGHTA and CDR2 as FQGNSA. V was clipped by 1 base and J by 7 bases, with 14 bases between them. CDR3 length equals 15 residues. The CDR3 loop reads CASSLVAGRLNEQFF. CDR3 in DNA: TGTGCCAGCAGCTTAGTCGCGGGACGGTTGAATGAGCAGTTCTTC.

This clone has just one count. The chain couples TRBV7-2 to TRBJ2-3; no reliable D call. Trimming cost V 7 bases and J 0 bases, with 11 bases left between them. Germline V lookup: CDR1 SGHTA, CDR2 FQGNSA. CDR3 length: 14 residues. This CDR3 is CASTTFISTDTQYF. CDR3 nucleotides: TGTGCCAGCACCACCTTTATAAGCACAGATACGCAGTATTTT.

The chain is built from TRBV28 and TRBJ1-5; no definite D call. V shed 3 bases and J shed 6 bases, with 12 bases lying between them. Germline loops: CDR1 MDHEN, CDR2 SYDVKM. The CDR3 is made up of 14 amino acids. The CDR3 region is CASSFTRGGQPQHF. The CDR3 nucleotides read TGTGCCAGCAGTTTCACCCGGGGAGGTCAGCCCCAGCATTTT.

CDR3 sequence reads: CASSSLPSGSSGNTIYF. In nucleotides, the CDR3 is TGTGCCAGCAGTTCTCTACCCAGCGGGAGCTCTGGAAACACCATATATTTT. The rearrangement links TRBV28 to TRBJ1-3; D gene unclear. Germline CDR1 reads MDHEN; CDR2 reads SYDVKM. Trimming cost V 4 bases and J 0 bases, with 16 bases left between them. This CDR3 is 17 amino acids long.

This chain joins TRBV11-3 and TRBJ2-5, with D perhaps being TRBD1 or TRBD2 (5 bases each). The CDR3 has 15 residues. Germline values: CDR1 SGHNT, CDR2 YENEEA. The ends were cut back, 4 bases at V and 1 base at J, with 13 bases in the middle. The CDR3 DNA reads TGTGCCAGCAGCTCCAAATGGGGACCCCAAGAGACCCAGTACTTC. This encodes CASSSKWGPQETQYF.

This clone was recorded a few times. The CDR3 DNA is TGTGCCAGTAGTAAGCCAGGGACCTACGAGCAGTACTTC. Translation gives CASSKPGTYEQYF. The genes are TRBV19 and TRBJ2-7, with D possibly being TRBD1 (5 bases). V lost 4 bases and J 2 bases, leaving 9 bases between the germline ends. Germline V gives CDR1 LNHDA, CDR2 SQIVND (reference sequence). CDR3 length: 13 amino acids.

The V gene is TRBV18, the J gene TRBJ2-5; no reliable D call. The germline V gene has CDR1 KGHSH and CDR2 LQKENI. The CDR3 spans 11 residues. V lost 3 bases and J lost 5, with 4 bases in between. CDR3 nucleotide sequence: TGTGCCAGCTCACCCGCCGAGACCCAGTACTTC. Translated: CASSPAETQYF.

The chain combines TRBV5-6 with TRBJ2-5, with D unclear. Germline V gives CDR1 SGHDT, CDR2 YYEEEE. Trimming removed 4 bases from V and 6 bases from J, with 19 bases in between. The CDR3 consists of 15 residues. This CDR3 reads CASSNPVSARKTQYF. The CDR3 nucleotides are TGTGCCAGCAGCAATCCCGTCTCCGCCCGAAAGACCCAGTACTTC.

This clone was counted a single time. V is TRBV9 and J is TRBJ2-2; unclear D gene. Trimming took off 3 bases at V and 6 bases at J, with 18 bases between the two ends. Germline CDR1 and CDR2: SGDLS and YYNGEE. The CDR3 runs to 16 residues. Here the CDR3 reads CASSGGTSTRPGELFF. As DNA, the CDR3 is TGTGCCAGCAGCGGAGGAACTTCGACCAGGCCCGGGGAGCTGTTTTTT.

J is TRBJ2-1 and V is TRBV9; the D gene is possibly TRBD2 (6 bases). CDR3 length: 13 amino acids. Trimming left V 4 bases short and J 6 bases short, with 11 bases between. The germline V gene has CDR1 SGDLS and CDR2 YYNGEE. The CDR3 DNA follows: TGTGCCAGCAGCCTCCGGACTACCAATGAGCAGTTCTTC. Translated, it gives CASSLRTTNEQFF.

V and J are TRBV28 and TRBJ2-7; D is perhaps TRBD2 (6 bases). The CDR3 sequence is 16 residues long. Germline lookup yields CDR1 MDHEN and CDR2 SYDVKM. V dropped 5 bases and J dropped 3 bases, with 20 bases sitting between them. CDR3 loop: CASSVGGAAPGYEQYF. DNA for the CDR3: TGTGCCAGCAGTGTCGGAGGGGCGGCCCCCGGCTACGAGCAGTACTTC.

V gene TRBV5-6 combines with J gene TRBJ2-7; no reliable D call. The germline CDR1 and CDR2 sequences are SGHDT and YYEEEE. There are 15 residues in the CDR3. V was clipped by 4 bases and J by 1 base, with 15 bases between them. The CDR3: CASSPIGLPSYEQYF. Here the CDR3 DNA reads TGTGCCAGCAGCCCCATCGGGCTCCCTTCCTACGAGCAGTACTTC.